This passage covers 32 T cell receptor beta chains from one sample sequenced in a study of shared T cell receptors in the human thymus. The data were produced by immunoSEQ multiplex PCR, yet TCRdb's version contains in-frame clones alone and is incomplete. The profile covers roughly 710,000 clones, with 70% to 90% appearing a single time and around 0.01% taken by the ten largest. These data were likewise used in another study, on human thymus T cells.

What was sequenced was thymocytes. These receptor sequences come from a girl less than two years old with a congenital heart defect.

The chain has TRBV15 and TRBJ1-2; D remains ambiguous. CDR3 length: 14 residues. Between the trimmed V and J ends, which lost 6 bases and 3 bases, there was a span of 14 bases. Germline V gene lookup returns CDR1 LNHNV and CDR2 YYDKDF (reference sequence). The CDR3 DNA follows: TGTGCCACCAGGGAGCCTCGGGTCGACTATGGCTACACCTTC. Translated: CATREPRVDYGYTF. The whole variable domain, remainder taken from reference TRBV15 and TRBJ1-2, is DAMVIQNPRYQVTQFGKPVTLSCSQTLNHNVMYWYQQKSSQAPKLLFHYYDKDFNNEADTPDNFQSRRPNTSFCFLDIRSPGLGDTAMYLCATREPRVDYGYTFGSGTRLTVV.

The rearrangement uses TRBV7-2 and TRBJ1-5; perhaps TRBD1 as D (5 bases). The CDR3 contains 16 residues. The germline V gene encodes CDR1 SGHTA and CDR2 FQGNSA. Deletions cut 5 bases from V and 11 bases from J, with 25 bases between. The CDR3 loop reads CASSERGRGQLRAQHF. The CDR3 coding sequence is TGTGCCAGCAGCGAACGAGGGAGGGGCCAGTTACGGGCCCAGCATTTT.

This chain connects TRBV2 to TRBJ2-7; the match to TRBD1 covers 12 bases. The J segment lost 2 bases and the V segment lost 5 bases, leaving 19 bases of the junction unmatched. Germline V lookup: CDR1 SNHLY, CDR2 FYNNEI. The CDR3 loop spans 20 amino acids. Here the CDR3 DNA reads TGTGCCAGCAGTCCCCGGGGGACAGGGGGCGTGGAGGCGCCCCCCTACGAGCAGTACTTC. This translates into CASSPRGTGGVEAPPYEQYF.

The CDR3 is CASSLVQGAHQPQHF. CDR3 sequence (DNA): TGTGCCAGCAGCTTAGTTCAGGGGGCCCATCAGCCCCAGCATTTT. This sequence joins TRBV7-2 and TRBJ1-5, with 8 nucleotides matching TRBD1. Germline V gene sequence: CDR1 SGHTA, CDR2 FQGNSA. CDR3 size: 15 residues. The J segment lost 5 bases and the V segment lost 1 base, leaving 4 bases of the junction unmatched.

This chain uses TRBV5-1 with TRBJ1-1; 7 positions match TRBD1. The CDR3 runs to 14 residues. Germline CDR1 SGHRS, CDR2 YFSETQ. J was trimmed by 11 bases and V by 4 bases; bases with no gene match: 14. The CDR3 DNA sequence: TGCGCCAGCAGCAAGGACAGGCCCCGGGCGGCGGCTTTCTTT. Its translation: CASSKDRPRAAAFF.

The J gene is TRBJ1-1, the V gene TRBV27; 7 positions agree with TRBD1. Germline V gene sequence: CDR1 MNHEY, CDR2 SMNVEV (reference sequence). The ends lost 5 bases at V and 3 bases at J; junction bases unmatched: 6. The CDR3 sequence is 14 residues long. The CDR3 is CASSHRGVDTEAFF. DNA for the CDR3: TGTGCCAGCAGTCACAGGGGAGTGGACACTGAAGCTTTCTTT.

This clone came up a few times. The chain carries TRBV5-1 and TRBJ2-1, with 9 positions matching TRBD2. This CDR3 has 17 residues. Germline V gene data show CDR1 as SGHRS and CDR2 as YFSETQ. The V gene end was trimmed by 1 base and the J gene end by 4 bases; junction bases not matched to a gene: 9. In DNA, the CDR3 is TGCGCCAGCAGCTTGTTTAGCGGGGGCACAAATTACAATGAGCAGTTCTTC. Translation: CASSLFSGGTNYNEQFF.

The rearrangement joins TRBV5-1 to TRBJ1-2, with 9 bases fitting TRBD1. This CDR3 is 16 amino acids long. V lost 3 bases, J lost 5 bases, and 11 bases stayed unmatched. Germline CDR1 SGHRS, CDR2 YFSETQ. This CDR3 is CASSSTNGQGFYGYTF. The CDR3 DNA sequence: TGCGCCAGCAGCTCAACCAACGGACAGGGGTTTTATGGCTACACCTTC.

DNA for the CDR3: TGTGCCAGCAGCCCCCTTAGGCCGGGACACTCTCACCTCAATGAGCAGTTCTTC. It is translated as CASSPLRPGHSHLNEQFF. This chain links TRBV11-2 with TRBJ2-1; a weak D match, TRBD1 (6 bases). Germline CDR1 reads SGHAT; CDR2 reads FQNNGV. Trimming left V 5 bases short and J 6 bases short, with 26 bases between. This CDR3 region has 18 residues.

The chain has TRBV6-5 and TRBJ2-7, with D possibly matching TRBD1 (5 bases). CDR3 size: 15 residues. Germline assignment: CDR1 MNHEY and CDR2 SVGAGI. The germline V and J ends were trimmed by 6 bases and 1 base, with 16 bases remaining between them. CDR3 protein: CASRIQPQASYEQYF. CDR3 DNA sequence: TGTGCCAGCAGGATACAACCACAGGCTTCCTACGAGCAGTACTTC.

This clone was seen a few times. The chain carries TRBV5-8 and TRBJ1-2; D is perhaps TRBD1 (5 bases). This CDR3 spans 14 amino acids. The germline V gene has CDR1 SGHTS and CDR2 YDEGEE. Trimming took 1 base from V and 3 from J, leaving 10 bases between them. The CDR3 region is CASSLNRKYYGYTF. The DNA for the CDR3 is TGTGCCAGCAGCTTGAACAGGAAGTACTATGGCTACACCTTC.

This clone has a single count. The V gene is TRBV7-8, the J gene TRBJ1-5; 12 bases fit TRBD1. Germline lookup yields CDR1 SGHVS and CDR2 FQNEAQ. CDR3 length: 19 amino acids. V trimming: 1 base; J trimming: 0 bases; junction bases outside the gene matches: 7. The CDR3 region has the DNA TGTGCCAGCAGCTTAGTTGGGACAGGGGGCGGATTTAGCAATCAGCCCCAGCATTTT. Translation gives CASSLVGTGGGFSNQPQHF.

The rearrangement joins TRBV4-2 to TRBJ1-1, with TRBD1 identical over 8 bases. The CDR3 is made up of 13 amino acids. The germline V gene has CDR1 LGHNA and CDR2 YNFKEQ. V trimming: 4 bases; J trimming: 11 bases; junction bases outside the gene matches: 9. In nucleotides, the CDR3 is TGTGCCAGCAGCCCGCGAATACAGGGGGGCGCTTTCTTT. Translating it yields CASSPRIQGGAFF.

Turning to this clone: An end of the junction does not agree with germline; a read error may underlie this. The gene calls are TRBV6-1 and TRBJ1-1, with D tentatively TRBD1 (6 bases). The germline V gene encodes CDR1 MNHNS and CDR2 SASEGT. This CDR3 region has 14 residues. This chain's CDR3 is CASREAFRGTEAFF. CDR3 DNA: TGTGCCAGCAGAGAAGCTTTCAGGGGAACTGAAGCTTTCTTT.

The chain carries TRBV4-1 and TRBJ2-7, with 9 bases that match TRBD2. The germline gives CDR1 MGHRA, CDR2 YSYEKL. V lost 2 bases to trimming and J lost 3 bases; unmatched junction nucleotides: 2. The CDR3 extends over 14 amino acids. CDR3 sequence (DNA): TGCGCCAGCAGCCAACTAGCGGGGTTCTACGAGCAGTACTTC. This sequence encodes CASSQLAGFYEQYF.

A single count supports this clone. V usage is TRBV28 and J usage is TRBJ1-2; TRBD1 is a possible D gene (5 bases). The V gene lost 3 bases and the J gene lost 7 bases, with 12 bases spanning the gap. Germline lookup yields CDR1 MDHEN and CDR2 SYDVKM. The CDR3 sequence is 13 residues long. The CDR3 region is CASSLIRDSGYTF. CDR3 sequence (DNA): TGTGCCAGCAGTTTGATCAGGGATTCTGGCTACACCTTC.

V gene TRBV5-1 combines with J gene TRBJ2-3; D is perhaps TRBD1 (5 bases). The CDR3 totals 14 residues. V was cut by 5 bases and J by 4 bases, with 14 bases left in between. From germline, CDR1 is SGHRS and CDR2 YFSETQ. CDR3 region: CASSKGRGPDTQYF. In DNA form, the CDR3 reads TGCGCCAGCAGTAAGGGAAGGGGCCCAGATACGCAGTATTTT.

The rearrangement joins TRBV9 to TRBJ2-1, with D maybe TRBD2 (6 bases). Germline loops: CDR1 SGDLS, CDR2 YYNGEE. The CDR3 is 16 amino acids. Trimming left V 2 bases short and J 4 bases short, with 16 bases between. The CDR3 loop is CASSVARDFAYNEQFF. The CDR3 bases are TGTGCCAGCAGCGTCGCCCGGGACTTCGCGTACAATGAGCAGTTCTTC.

This CDR3 reads CASSNRGLFRGDSGGNQPQHF. In nucleotides, the CDR3 is TGTGCCAGCAGCAACAGGGGTCTATTCAGGGGAGACTCCGGGGGTAATCAGCCCCAGCATTTT. V and J are TRBV28 and TRBJ1-5; 7 bases are a match to TRBD1. Germline assignment: CDR1 MDHEN and CDR2 SYDVKM. This CDR3 is 21 amino acids long. Trimming took 6 bases from V and 4 from J; bases not matched to a gene: 27.

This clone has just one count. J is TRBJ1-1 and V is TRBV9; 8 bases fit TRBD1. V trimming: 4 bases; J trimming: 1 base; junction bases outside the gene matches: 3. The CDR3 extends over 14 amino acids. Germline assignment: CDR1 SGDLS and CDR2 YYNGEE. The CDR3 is CASSSGQENTEAFF. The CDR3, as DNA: TGTGCCAGCAGCTCGGGACAGGAGAACACTGAAGCTTTCTTT.

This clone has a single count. In DNA, the CDR3 is TGCGCCAGCAGCCAAGGCTTACAGGGATCCCTCACAGATACGCAGTATTTT. Its translation: CASSQGLQGSLTDTQYF. The chain joins TRBV4-1 to TRBJ2-3, with a possible D match to TRBD1 (6 bases). The germline V gene has CDR1 MGHRA and CDR2 YSYEKL. CDR3 length: 17 amino acids. Trimming left V 1 base short and J 2 bases short, with 16 bases between.

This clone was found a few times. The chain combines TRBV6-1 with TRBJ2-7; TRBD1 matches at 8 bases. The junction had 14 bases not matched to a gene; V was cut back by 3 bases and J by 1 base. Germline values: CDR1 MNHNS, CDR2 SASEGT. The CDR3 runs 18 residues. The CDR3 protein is CASSEDSGTGGASYEQYF. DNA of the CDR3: TGTGCCAGCAGTGAGGACTCAGGGACAGGTGGTGCATCCTACGAGCAGTACTTC.

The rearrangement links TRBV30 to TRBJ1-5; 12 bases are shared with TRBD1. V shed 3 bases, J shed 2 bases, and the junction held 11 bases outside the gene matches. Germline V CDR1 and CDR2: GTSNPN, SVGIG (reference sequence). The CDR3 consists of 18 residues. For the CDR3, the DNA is TGTGCCTGGAGCGCGGCGGGACAGGGGGCCGTTCGCAATCAGCCCCAGCATTTT. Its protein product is CAWSAAGQGAVRNQPQHF.

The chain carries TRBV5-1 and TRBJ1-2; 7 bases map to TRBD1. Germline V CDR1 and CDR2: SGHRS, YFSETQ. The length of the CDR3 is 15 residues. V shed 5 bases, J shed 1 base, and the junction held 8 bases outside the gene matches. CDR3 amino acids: CASRPGTAGNYGYTF. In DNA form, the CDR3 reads TGCGCCAGCAGGCCTGGGACAGCTGGTAACTATGGCTACACCTTC.

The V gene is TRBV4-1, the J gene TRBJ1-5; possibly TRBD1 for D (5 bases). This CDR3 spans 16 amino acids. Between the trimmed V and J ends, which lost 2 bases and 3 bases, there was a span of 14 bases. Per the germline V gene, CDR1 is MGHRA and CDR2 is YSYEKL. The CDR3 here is CASSQNRDSLNQPQHF. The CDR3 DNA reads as TGCGCCAGCAGCCAAAATCGAGACAGCCTCAATCAGCCCCAGCATTTT.

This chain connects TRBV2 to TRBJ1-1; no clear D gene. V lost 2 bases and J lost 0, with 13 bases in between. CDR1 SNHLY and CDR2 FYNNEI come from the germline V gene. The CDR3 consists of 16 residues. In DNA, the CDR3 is TGTGCCAGCAGTGAAAGCCTGGGCGCCGTGAACACTGAAGCTTTCTTT. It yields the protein CASSESLGAVNTEAFF.

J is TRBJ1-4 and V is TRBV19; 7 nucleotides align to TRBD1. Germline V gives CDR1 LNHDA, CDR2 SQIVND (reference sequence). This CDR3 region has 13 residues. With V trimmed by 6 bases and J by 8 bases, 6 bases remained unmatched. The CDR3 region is CASRNQGEEKLFF. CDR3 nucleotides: TGTGCCAGTAGGAATCAGGGGGAGGAAAAACTGTTTTTT. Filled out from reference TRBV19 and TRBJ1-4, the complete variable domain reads DGGITQSPKYLFRKEGQNVTLSCEQNLNHDAMYWYRQDPGQGLRLIYYSQIVNDFQKGDIAEGYSVSREKKESFPLTVTSAQKNPTAFYLCASRNQGEEKLFFGSGTQLSVL.

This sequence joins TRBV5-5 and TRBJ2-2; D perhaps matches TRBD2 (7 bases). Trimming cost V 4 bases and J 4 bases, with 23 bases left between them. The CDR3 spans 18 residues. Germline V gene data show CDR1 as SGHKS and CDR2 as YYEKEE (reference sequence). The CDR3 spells CASSLNSGRGPSTGELFF. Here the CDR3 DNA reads TGTGCCAGCAGCCTTAACTCTGGGCGGGGGCCAAGCACCGGGGAGCTGTTTTTT.

The CDR3 loop is CASSLRGSVDTQYF. The CDR3 DNA reads TGTGCCAGCAGCTTGCGGGGGTCAGTAGATACGCAGTATTTT. The rearrangement links TRBV7-3 to TRBJ2-3, with TRBD2 matching 7 bases. CDR1 is SGHTA and CDR2 is FQGTGA in the germline V gene. J gave up 5 bases and V 3 bases, and 5 bases lay outside the gene matches. The CDR3 extends over 14 amino acids. Together with reference TRBV7-3 and TRBJ2-3, the CDR3 gives the full variable domain: GAGVSQTPSNKVTEKGKYVELRCDPISGHTALYWYRQSLGQGPEFLIYFQGTGAADDSGLPNDRFFAVRPEGSVSTLKIQRTERGDSAVYLCASSLRGSVDTQYFGPGTRLTVL.

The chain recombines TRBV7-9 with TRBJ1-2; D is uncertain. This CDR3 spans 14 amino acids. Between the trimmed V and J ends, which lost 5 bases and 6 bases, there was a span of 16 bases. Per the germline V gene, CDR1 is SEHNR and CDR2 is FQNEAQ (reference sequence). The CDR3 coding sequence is TGTGCCAGCAGCCCCCACAGTCTCGGGAATGGCTACACCTTC. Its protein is CASSPHSLGNGYTF.

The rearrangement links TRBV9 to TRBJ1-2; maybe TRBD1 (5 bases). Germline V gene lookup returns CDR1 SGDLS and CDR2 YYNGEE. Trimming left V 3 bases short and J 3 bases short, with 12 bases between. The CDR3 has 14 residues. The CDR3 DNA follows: TGTGCCAGCAGCGAGTCAGGGCAGGACTATGGCTACACCTTC. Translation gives CASSESGQDYGYTF.

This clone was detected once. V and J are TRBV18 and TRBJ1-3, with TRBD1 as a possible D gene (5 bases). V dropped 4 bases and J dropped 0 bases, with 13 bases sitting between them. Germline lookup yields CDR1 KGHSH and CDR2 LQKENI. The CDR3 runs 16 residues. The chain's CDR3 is CASSHGSTASGNTIYF. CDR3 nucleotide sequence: TGTGCCAGCTCACACGGGTCGACAGCCTCTGGAAACACCATATATTTT.